These 9 T cell receptor beta chains were all obtained from the same sample, sequenced in a study of molecular identifiers for immune sequencing clone quantification. TCRdb itself ran the PCR reads through MiXCR, one entry per CDR3 protein. Found here are 85,000 to 100,000 distinct CDR3 sequences, approximately 24% of them singletons; the top ten hold under 1%. Sequencing used naive CD8+ T cells from blood, with Jurkat cell RNA spiked in. As to subset: FACS-sorted CD8+CD4-CCR7+CD45RA+ naive T cells. The receptor source for this set is a human donor in good health. Some libraries in this study had Jurkat cell RNA spiked in.

Note on this clonotype: The junction and the germline gene differ at one end; a read error may be behind it. CDR3 sequence: CASSLAQGIANERFF. As DNA, the CDR3 is TGTGCCAGCAGCTTAGCCCAGGGGATTGCCAATGAGCGGTTCTTC. The gene calls are TRBV7-9 and TRBJ2-1; a possible D gene is TRBD1 (6 bases). Germline CDR1 SEHNR, CDR2 FQNEAQ (reference sequence). This CDR3 has 15 amino acids.

A few counts support this clonotype. This may be a read error: a much more frequent sequence differs by one nucleotide. The chain couples TRBV11-2 to TRBJ2-5, with D uncertain. The CDR3 is made up of 17 amino acids. The V gene's germline CDR1 is SGHAT and CDR2 FQNNGV. Trimming stripped 8 bases from V and 1 base from J, with 23 bases between. The CDR3 region has the DNA TGTGCCAGCCGCCCATCTTCGGGCCTCGGCTCCCAAGAGACCCAGTACTTC. Residues: CASRPSSGLGSQETQYF.

The chain combines TRBV19 with TRBJ1-5; TRBD1 is a possible D gene (6 bases). Trimming stripped 6 bases from V and 5 bases from J, with 14 bases between. The germline CDR1 and CDR2 sequences are LNHDA and SQIVND (reference sequence). The CDR3 sequence is 14 residues long. In nucleotides, the CDR3 is TGTGCCAGTAGACGCCGGGGGCTGGATCAGCCCCAGCATTTT. It translates to CASRRRGLDQPQHF.

This clonotype was recorded at least ten times. This chain connects TRBV11-2 to TRBJ2-3, with TRBD2 identical over 9 bases. After removal of 5 bases from V and 4 bases from J, the junction contained 7 bases not matched to a gene. The CDR3 extends over 15 amino acids. Germline CDR1 and CDR2: SGHAT and FQNNGV. In DNA, the CDR3 is TGTGCCAGCAGCCAGGGGGGCGGGGGGGCAGATACGCAGTATTTT. It translates to CASSQGGGGADTQYF.

This clonotype has a count of ten or more. The chain couples TRBV6-6 to TRBJ1-1, with TRBD1 identical over 12 bases. Germline trimming cut 2 bases from V and 3 bases from J; bases unmatched to any gene: 7. Germline lookup yields CDR1 MNHNY and CDR2 SVGAGI (reference sequence). The CDR3 length is 17 residues. The chain's CDR3 is CASSYSRDRGLDTEAFF. Written as DNA, the CDR3 is TGTGCCAGCAGTTACAGCCGGGACAGGGGGCTCGACACTGAAGCTTTCTTT.

A word on this clonotype: A much larger clone lies a single base off, so this may be a read error. This rearrangement joins TRBV6-2 or TRBV6-3 to TRBJ2-3, with D maybe TRBD2 (6 bases). The ends were cut back, 7 bases at V and 4 bases at J, with 15 bases in the middle. CDR3 length: 14 amino acids. Per the germline V gene, CDR1 is MNHEY and CDR2 is SVGEGT. In DNA form, the CDR3 reads TGTGCCAGCACCCAGACAGCGGGCGCAGATACGCAGTATTTT. Translated: CASTQTAGADTQYF.

The table lists this clonotype with a few counts. The CDR3 nucleotides read TGTGCCAGCAGCTCTCGGACTAGCGGAGACACAGATACGCAGTATTTT. Protein sequence: CASSSRTSGDTDTQYF. This chain uses TRBV7-9 with TRBJ2-3; 10 positions agree with TRBD2. V gave up 4 bases and J gave up 2 bases; unmatched junction bases: 6. CDR3 length: 16 residues. Germline lookup yields CDR1 SEHNR and CDR2 FQNEAQ (reference sequence).

Details on this clonotype: No conserved phenylalanine or tryptophan ends this CDR3, so it is likely a read error. The rearrangement joins TRBV20-1 to TRBJ2-7; perhaps TRBD2 as D (6 bases). Trimming stripped 3 bases from V and 4 bases from J, with 16 bases between. Germline CDR1 reads DFQATT; CDR2 reads SNEGSKA (reference sequence). CDR3 length equals 14 residues. CDR3 in amino acids: CSARGGFLSYEQYL. The CDR3 region has the DNA TGCAGTGCTAGGGGGGGATTCCTATCATACGAGCAGTACCTC.

This clonotype has at least ten counts. This chain connects TRBV14 to TRBJ1-2; D unclear. V was clipped by 1 base and J by 6 bases, with 9 bases between them. Germline lookup yields CDR1 SGHDN and CDR2 FVKESK. The CDR3 totals 13 residues. CDR3 in amino acids: CASSQVAGNGYTF. The CDR3 DNA follows: TGTGCCAGCAGCCAAGTAGCGGGGAATGGCTACACCTTC.